Detailed here is one T cell receptor beta chain. V gave up 5 bases and J gave up 6 bases, with 20 bases separating them. CDR1 is LNHDA, CDR2 SQIVND, per germline (reference sequence). This CDR3 is built from 16 residues. This sample stems from a study of blood T cell repertoires in COVID-19. Study at large: Specimens from acute and convalescent COVID-19 originated in the United States, Italy and Spain. Sources were T cells, B-cell-depleted T cells, or PBMCs; the material itself was cDNA or gDNA.

In the original workflow: Using reference gene primer amplification, nucleated cell counts were estimated. Data came from immunoSEQ multiplex PCR; TCRdb stores just in-frame clones and leaves some out. V, J and clone size were drawn from that table, and D and trimming were deduced from the DNA. The table has 100,000 or so clones, 75% to 90% seen once. The specimen was peripheral blood. The chain combines TRBV19 with TRBJ1-5; D may be TRBD1 (6 bases). This clonotype was obtained from a woman in her seventies with active or convalescent COVID-19. DNA of the CDR3: TGTGCCAGTAGTTCTCCCTGGGGACATTCTGTTCAGCCCCAGCATTTT. The encoded protein is CASSSPWGHSVQPQHF.